The 17 T cell receptor beta chains presented below share a single source sample, sequenced in a study of blood T cells in healthy people across ages. A second PCR of 7 to 11 cycles used a sample-barcoded 5' primer and a J-beta primer mix. Via MiXCR, TCRdb re-called the 5' RACE reads, giving one row per CDR3 protein. The table shows 1.8 million or so distinct CDR3 sequences, with roughly 43% occurring only once. Sequencing was carried out using blood. These receptor sequences come from a human donor in good health.

The rearrangement joins TRBV7-6 to TRBJ2-1; D is unclear. CDR3 length equals 17 residues. Germline V gene lookup returns CDR1 SGHVS and CDR2 FNYEAQ. V lost 1 base to trimming and J lost 1 base, with 14 bases between them. CDR3 residues: CASSLDNDGDSYNEQFF. Here the CDR3 DNA reads TGTGCCAGCAGCTTAGATAACGACGGAGATTCCTACAATGAGCAGTTCTTC.

This chain uses TRBV7-8 with TRBJ1-5; TRBD1 agrees at 8 bases. Unmatched junction bases numbered 8, after V lost 5 bases and J lost 2 bases. The CDR3 extends over 16 amino acids. Germline lookup yields CDR1 SGHVS and CDR2 FQNEAQ. CDR3 in amino acids: CASSHAGGAGNQPQHF. The CDR3 DNA reads TGTGCCAGCAGCCACGCAGGGGGCGCAGGCAATCAGCCCCAGCATTTT.

The chain uses TRBV5-1 and TRBJ2-1; D gene uncertain. The CDR3 extends over 14 amino acids. Trimming removed 1 base at V and 9 bases at J, with 14 bases between. CDR1 is SGHRS, CDR2 YFSETQ, per germline. The DNA for the CDR3 is TGCGCCAGCAGCTTGCAATCACTTGTGAGTGAGCAGTTCTTC. It codes for CASSLQSLVSEQFF.

This clonotype was seen a few times. The chain combines TRBV2 with TRBJ1-2; weak D call: TRBD1 (5 bases). Germline lookup yields CDR1 SNHLY and CDR2 FYNNEI. With 3 bases removed from V and 0 bases from J, the gap between germline ends came to 8 bases. The CDR3 contains 14 residues. The chain's CDR3 is CASSEQGPNYGYTF. DNA for the CDR3: TGTGCCAGCAGTGAGCAGGGCCCTAACTATGGCTACACCTTC.

The V call is TRBV12-3 or TRBV12-4, the J call TRBJ1-1, with no clear D. This CDR3 contains 14 residues. The ends were cut back, 8 bases at V and 6 bases at J, with 19 bases in the middle. CDR3 in DNA: TGTGCCAGCGGGAAGGAGACGGGGTTCGCTGAAGCTTTCTTT. Its translation: CASGKETGFAEAFF.

This clonotype was seen a handful of times. V is TRBV9 and J is TRBJ2-1; the match to TRBD1 covers 9 bases. V was clipped by 4 bases and J by 3 bases; unmatched bases: 8. The length of the CDR3 is 16 residues. CDR1 is SGDLS, CDR2 YYNGEE, per germline. The CDR3 region has the DNA TGTGCCAGCAGCTTAAGGACAGGGGCGGGCTACAATGAGCAGTTCTTC. It encodes CASSLRTGAGYNEQFF.

This clonotype was seen only a few times. J is TRBJ2-1 and V is TRBV5-5, with 10 bases aligning to TRBD2. The germline V gene has CDR1 SGHKS and CDR2 YYEKEE (reference sequence). The CDR3 has 18 residues. V lost 0 bases and J lost 5; bases outside the gene matches: 11. The CDR3, as DNA: TGTGCCAGCAGCTTGGGCTTAGCGGGGGGCCTTAGGGACAATGAGCAGTTCTTC. This gives the protein CASSLGLAGGLRDNEQFF.

The V call is TRBV9, the J call TRBJ1-2; no clear D. V lost 0 bases and J lost 0, with 9 bases in between. This CDR3 is built from 15 residues. Germline loops: CDR1 SGDLS, CDR2 YYNGEE. DNA for the CDR3: TGTGCCAGCAGCGTAGTTGGCAGTGCTAACTATGGCTACACCTTC. Translation gives CASSVVGSANYGYTF.

The chain is built from TRBV7-2 and TRBJ1-5; the match to TRBD1 covers 7 bases. V was clipped by 3 bases and J by 6 bases; unmatched bases: 5. Germline CDR1 and CDR2: SGHTA and FQGNSA. This CDR3 contains 14 residues. Here the CDR3 reads CASSFPGGSQPQHF. DNA for the CDR3: TGTGCCAGCAGCTTCCCAGGGGGATCTCAGCCCCAGCATTTT.

The chain joins TRBV27 to TRBJ2-5; unclear D gene. V gave up 2 bases and J gave up 6 bases, with 16 bases separating them. The CDR3 is made up of 15 amino acids. Looked up from germline, CDR1 is MNHEY and CDR2 is SMNVEV (reference sequence). CDR3 region: CASSLSPGILKTQYF. The DNA for the CDR3 is TGTGCCAGCAGTTTAAGTCCTGGGATTTTAAAGACCCAGTACTTC.

The chain carries TRBV9 and TRBJ2-1, with 13 bases that match TRBD2. V lost 4 bases, J lost 3 bases, and 7 bases stayed unmatched. Germline V gives CDR1 SGDLS, CDR2 YYNGEE. The CDR3 extends over 17 amino acids. The CDR3 loop reads CASSPRLAGGIYNEQFF. DNA for the CDR3: TGTGCCAGCAGCCCCCGACTAGCGGGGGGAATCTACAATGAGCAGTTCTTC.

The rearrangement joins TRBV10-3 to TRBJ1-2; possible D gene TRBD1, 5 bases. The V and J ends lost 6 bases and 1 base respectively, with 18 bases between them. Germline V gene lookup returns CDR1 ENHRY and CDR2 SYGVKD. This CDR3 comprises 16 residues. The CDR3 nucleotides are TGTGCCATCAGGGGGGACGGCGGGAGCGGTAACTATGGCTACACCTTC. This codes for CAIRGDGGSGNYGYTF.

The rearrangement links TRBV7-2 to TRBJ1-2; 9 bases are shared with TRBD1. The CDR3 is 15 residues long. J was trimmed by 7 bases and V by 5 bases; bases with no gene match: 11. Germline CDR1 and CDR2: SGHTA and FQGNSA. Written as DNA, the CDR3 is TGTGCCAGCAGCCAAAGGACAGGGGACGCGGGTGGCTACACCTTC. It codes for CASSQRTGDAGGYTF. The full variable domain, in which reference TRBV7-2 and TRBJ1-2 provide the parts outside the CDR3, is GAGVSQSPSNKVTEKGKDVELRCDPISGHTALYWYRQSLGQGLEFLIYFQGNSAPDKSGLPSDRFSAERTGGSVSTLTIQRTQQEDSAVYLCASSQRTGDAGGYTFGSGTRLTVV.

V usage is TRBV6-1 and J usage is TRBJ2-5; the match to TRBD2 covers 7 bases. J lost 6 bases, V lost 5 bases, and 6 bases had no gene match. This CDR3 spans 13 amino acids. Per germline, CDR1 MNHNS and CDR2 SASEGT. CDR3 sequence: CASSTGLVKTQYF. CDR3 nucleotides: TGTGCCAGCAGTACCGGACTAGTAAAGACCCAGTACTTC.

This sequence joins TRBV5-1 and TRBJ2-3; a weak D match, TRBD2 (5 bases). From germline, CDR1 is SGHRS and CDR2 YFSETQ. The CDR3 spans 16 residues. V shed 0 bases and J shed 0 bases, with 11 bases lying between them. In nucleotides, the CDR3 is TGCGCCAGCAGCTTGGAGGGAGAATTTAGCACAGATACGCAGTATTTT. Its protein is CASSLEGEFSTDTQYF.

This clonotype has more than one count but fewer than ten. This chain connects TRBV11-1 to TRBJ2-5; tentatively, D is TRBD1 (6 bases). This CDR3 region has 13 residues. The V gene lost 6 bases and the J gene lost 2 bases, with 10 bases spanning the gap. CDR1 SGHAT and CDR2 FQDESV come from the germline V gene (reference sequence). In DNA form, the CDR3 reads TGTGCCAGCAGGCTCACAGGGCAAGAGACCCAGTACTTC. Its translation: CASRLTGQETQYF. The whole variable domain, remainder taken from reference TRBV11-1 and TRBJ2-5, is EAEVAQSPRYKITEKSQAVAFWCDPISGHATLYWYRQILGQGPELLVQFQDESVVDDSQLPKDRFSAERLKGVDSTLKIQPAELGDSAMYLCASRLTGQETQYFGPGTRLLVL.

This clonotype was picked up a small number of times. The chain recombines TRBV7-3 with TRBJ1-2, with 7 bases that match TRBD1. Trimming took 2 bases from V and 4 from J; bases not matched to a gene: 7. The CDR3 totals 15 residues. From germline, CDR1 is SGHTA and CDR2 FQGTGA. The CDR3 region is CASSLEGGPGYGYTF. In DNA, the CDR3 is TGTGCCAGCAGCTTAGAAGGGGGCCCTGGCTATGGCTACACCTTC.